A selection of T cell receptor beta chains follows, all from one sample in a study of T cell responses to AZD1222 COVID-19 vaccine. Libraries were prepared by immunoSEQ multiplex PCR; TCRdb keeps only in-frame clonotypes and omits some of them. The sample lists some 100,000 clones; over 75% were seen once. The sequenced sample was peripheral blood, obtained on day 0 of AZD1222 vaccination. All receptors derive from an adult in good health. CDR3s include the opening cysteine and the closing phenylalanine or tryptophan. Fields, in order: clone size, J gene, V gene, D gene, CDR3 DNA, CDR3 protein. A D gene is named only where the DNA matches it firmly. Clone sizes are given selectively: once, few, many, or a class where the clone is expanded.

>NA|TRBJ2-3|TRBV3-1/TRBV3-2|NA
TGTGCCAGCAGCCAAGGGGCCCAGCGGGCTCACTTT
CASSQGAQRAHF
>NA|TRBJ1-1|TRBV6-4|NA
TGTGCCAGCAGTGATGGGAGGGATTTAGGTGAAGCTTTCTTT
CASSDGRDLGEAFF
>NA|TRBJ2-3|TRBV30|NA
TGTGCCTGGAGTCATCCGGGCCGTAGCACAGATACGCAGTATTTT
CAWSHPGRSTDTQYF
>NA|TRBJ2-3|TRBV28|TRBD2
TGTGCCAGCAGTCCCCGGGACGGGAGGGTGGGAGATACGCAGTATTTT
CASSPRDGRVGDTQYF
>once|TRBJ1-6|TRBV5-1|TRBD1
TGCGCCAGCAGCCCCCAGACAGGGGGCAATTCACCCCTCCACTTT
CASSPQTGGNSPLHF
>NA|TRBJ1-5|TRBV2|NA
TGTGCCAGCAGTGAAGTCGTGACAAGTAATCAGCCCCAGCATTTT
CASSEVVTSNQPQHF
>few|TRBJ1-2|TRBV19|TRBD1
TGTGCCAGTAGTATAGACATCGACAGGGCCGGCTACACCTTC
CASSIDIDRAGYTF
>NA|TRBJ1-1|TRBV7-2|NA
TGTGCCAGCAGCTTAGAGGGAGGTCTGGGAACGTTGTTAGAAGCTTTCTTT
CASSLEGGLGTLLEAFF
>NA|TRBJ2-3|TRBV7-2|TRBD2
TGTGCCAGCAGCCCCCCCAGCGGGAGGAAAGATACGCAGTATTTT
CASSPPSGRKDTQYF
>few|TRBJ2-1|TRBV14|NA
TGTGCCAGCAGCCGACATCGGATCTACAATGAGCAGTTCTTC
CASSRHRIYNEQFF
>NA|TRBJ1-2|TRBV6-1|TRBD1
TGTGCCAGCAGTGAAGGGGACAGCCCCTATGGCTACACCTTC
CASSEGDSPYGYTF
>NA|TRBJ1-1|TRBV27|NA
TGTGCCAGCAGTTCCCCCCTGGGCAGCCCGAACACTGAAGCTTTCTTT
CASSSPLGSPNTEAFF
>NA|TRBJ2-3|TRBV5-6|NA
TGTGCCAGCAGCCAAGCGACTGGAACTAGCACAGATACGCAGTATTTT
CASSQATGTSTDTQYF
>few|TRBJ1-5|TRBV5-1|NA
TGCGCCAGCAGCTCAGGGTTAAGCAATCAGCCCCAGCATTTT
CASSSGLSNQPQHF
>NA|TRBJ2-6|TRBV28|TRBD1
TGTGCCAGCAGAACTTTCGGGACAGGGCCGGCGGGGGCCAACGTCCTGACTTTC
CASRTFGTGPAGANVLTF
>few|TRBJ2-1|TRBV7-8|TRBD2
TGTGCCAGCAGCTTAAGACTAGCGGGGGGGCTTGGGTACAATGAGCAGTTCTTC
CASSLRLAGGLGYNEQFF
>NA|TRBJ1-1|TRBV19|NA
TGTGCCAGTAGTATAGACAGGGGTCGCACTGAAGCTTTCTTT
CASSIDRGRTEAFF
>few|TRBJ2-3|TRBV5-1|TRBD2
TGCGCCAGCAGTCGGACTAGCGGGAGCGCAGATACGCAGTATTTT
CASSRTSGSADTQYF
>few|TRBJ1-2|TRBV5-1|NA
TGCGCCACCAGCTCCAGGGAGACTAACTATGGCTACACCTTC
CATSSRETNYGYTF
>NA|TRBJ2-3|TRBV5-1|NA
TGCGCCAGCAGCCCCTGGGCGGGCACAGATACGCAGTATTTT
CASSPWAGTDTQYF
>NA|TRBJ1-1|TRBV28|NA
TGTGCCAGCAGTTTTCTTACAGGGTCAGCTTTCTTT
CASSFLTGSAFF
>NA|TRBJ1-4|TRBV5-1|NA
TGCGCCAGCAGCTTGGGTAGTGCAACTAATGAAAAACTGTTTTTT
CASSLGSATNEKLFF
>NA|TRBJ1-5|TRBV10-2|NA
TGCGCCAGCAGTGATCACAGGGTCTCCAGCAATCAGCCCCAGCATTTT
CASSDHRVSSNQPQHF
>NA|TRBJ2-1|TRBV5-1|NA
TGCGCCAGCAGCTTAGGTGTAGCGACCGATGAGCAGTTCTTC
CASSLGVATDEQFF
>NA|TRBJ1-6|TRBV5-1|TRBD1
TGCGCCAGCAGCTTAGACAGGGTAGATAATTCACCCCTCCACTTT
CASSLDRVDNSPLHF
>NA|TRBJ1-2|TRBV12-5|TRBD1
TGTGCTAGTGGCGAACCCATAAGGGACAGCTATGGCTACACCTTC
CASGEPIRDSYGYTF
>NA|TRBJ1-1|TRBV27|NA
TGTGCCAGCAGTTGGGATAGGAGCACTGAAGCTTTCTTT
CASSWDRSTEAFF
>NA|TRBJ2-1|TRBV7-2|NA
TGTGCCAGCAGCTTATCACCCCGGACTGAGCAGTTCTTC
CASSLSPRTEQFF
>NA|TRBJ2-7|TRBV30|TRBD1
TGTGCCTGGAGTTCCCGGACAGGGTTCTACGAGCAGTACTTC
CAWSSRTGFYEQYF
>NA|TRBJ1-1|TRBV29-1|TRBD1
TGCAGCGCTGTAGGGACAGGGGGCACTGAAGCTTTCTTT
CSAVGTGGTEAFF
>NA|TRBJ1-6|TRBV30|TRBD1
TGTGCCTGGAGATGGGTGGACAGGGAGGGTTCACCCCTCCACTTT
CAWRWVDREGSPLHF
>NA|TRBJ1-1|TRBV5-6|TRBD1
TGTGCCAGCAGCTTGGGGGTTGACAGGGGGAACACTGAAGCTTTCTTT
CASSLGVDRGNTEAFF
>once|TRBJ2-1|TRBV11-2|NA
TGTGCCAGCAGCTACGGAGGCGACCTCCGCTACAATGAGCAGTTCTTC
CASSYGGDLRYNEQFF